This T cell receptor (beta chain) stems from a study of cytomegalovirus exposure and HLA in healthy donors. Donors were ostensibly healthy at sampling, although undocumented immune exposures were probable. PCR used 60 Vbeta primers and 13 Jbeta primers. Assay: immunoSEQ multiplex PCR; the TCRdb copy retains only in-frame clones and omits some. The sample holds under 150,000 clones, around 81% seen once. For this clone: No antigen is known for it.

The CDR3 runs to 13 residues. Germline V gene sequence: CDR1 SQVTM, CDR2 ANQGSEA. V dropped 2 bases and J dropped 4 bases, with 10 bases sitting between them. Study-level results: Among TCR beta chains, those listed as cytomegalovirus-associated numbered around 180.

The chain has TRBV29-1 and TRBJ2-3; perhaps TRBD2 as D (7 bases). The sample taken for sequencing was PBMCs. This TCR derives from a woman in her 50s in good health and CMV-seronegative. CDR3 amino acids: CSVEQGRADTQYF. The CDR3 DNA reads TGCAGCGTTGAACAGGGGAGGGCAGATACGCAGTATTTT.